This T cell receptor beta chain comes out of a study of T cells of healthy individuals. In its sample, this clonotype was seen a few times. The CDR3 is 15 amino acids. V dropped 0 bases and J dropped 2 bases, with 10 bases sitting between them. Per the germline V gene, CDR1 is SNHLY and CDR2 is FYNNEI. TCRdb independently ran MiXCR on the 5' RACE reads; one entry per CDR3 protein. The profile shows approximately 100,000 distinct CDR3 sequences, 17% of them singletons. The V call is TRBV2, the J call TRBJ1-1; possibly TRBD1 for D (5 bases). The receptor was isolated from a human donor in good health. In DNA form, the CDR3 reads TGTGCCAGCAGTGAAGCTCGCGGGACCAACACTGAAGCTTTCTTT. As protein: CASSEARGTNTEAFF.